The source of this TCR beta chain is a study of CD8+CD57+ T cells in acquired aplastic anemia. About the study: Mean DNA quantity obtained from sorted CD4+ and CD8+ cells was 2.5 to 4 ug.

Findings and limits, study-wide: The same twenty-nine CD8+ CDR3 sequences occurred in patients and in controls. CD8+ Simpson's diversity showed no significant patient-control difference.

Trimming left V 4 bases short and J 0 bases short, with 13 bases between. The germline V gene has CDR1 DFQATT and CDR2 SNEGSKA (reference sequence). This CDR3 is built from 14 residues. Regarding this clonotype: Its antigen is as yet unknown.

The template for TCR beta VDJ and CDR3 sequence profiling was genomic DNA. Via MiXCR, TCRdb re-called the reads, giving one row per CDR3 protein. The sample has around 200,000 distinct CDR3 sequences, approximately 57% seen once; the top ten hold roughly 29%. The sequence came from a human donor in good health. Sequencing was done on a sample of sorted CD4+, CD8+, or CD8+CD57+ T cells (not recorded which) from PBMCs. The chain joins TRBV20-1 to TRBJ2-7, with unresolved D. CDR3 protein: CSAIYPHYSYEQYF. CDR3 nucleotide sequence: TGCAGTGCTATATATCCCCACTACTCCTACGAGCAGTACTTC.